Following are 22 T cell receptor beta chains from one sample sequenced in a study of tumor and adjacent non-tumor tissue in lung cancer. Three rounds of nested PCR, following a modified ARM-PCR protocol, produced the TCRbeta library. In TCRdb, the multiplex PCR reads were re-called with MiXCR into one record per CDR3 protein. The table includes 75,000 to 100,000 distinct CDR3 sequences, less than 75% detected once. The template was RNA from unsorted bulk tissue. Material for sequencing was lung tumor tissue. All receptors derive from a man between 60 and 75 years old with non-small cell lung cancer.

As to this clonotype: A much more abundant neighbour one base away suggests this may be a read error. The V call is TRBV20-1, the J call TRBJ2-3; TRBD2 is a possible D gene (6 bases). This CDR3 is built from 14 residues. The germline CDR1 and CDR2 sequences are DFQATT and SNEGSKA (reference sequence). V lost 5 bases and J 4 bases, leaving 16 bases between the germline ends. CDR3 region: CSASGSADADTQYF. CDR3 DNA sequence: TGCAGTGCTTCCGGGAGTGCGGACGCAGATACGCAGTATTTT.

Notes on this clonotype: Mismatch with germline at one junction end may stem from a read error. The chain recombines TRBV6-6 with TRBJ2-1; a weak D match, TRBD2 (5 bases). Per the germline V gene, CDR1 is MNHNY and CDR2 is SVGAGI (reference sequence). This CDR3 has 17 residues. The CDR3 bases are TGTGCCAGCAGTAACGAAAAAATAACGGGAATAGTAAATGAACAGTTCTTC. Translation gives CASSNEKITGIVNEQFF.

To note about this clonotype: This could be a read error, since a much larger clone is one nucleotide away. Because it lacks the conserved phenylalanine or tryptophan at the end, this CDR3 is likely a read error. The chain recombines TRBV30 with TRBJ1-6; perhaps TRBD1 as D (6 bases). CDR1 and CDR2 (germline): GTSNPN, SVGIG (reference sequence). The CDR3 contains 13 residues. V lost 3 bases, J lost 10 bases, and 13 bases lay in between. This chain's CDR3 is CAWREGTGSPLHI. CDR3 nucleotides: TGTGCCTGGAGGGAGGGTACAGGGTCACCCCTCCACATT.

In this sample, this clonotype turned up a few times. CDR3 nucleotides: TGTGCCAGCTCACTCTCACAGGGTAAAGCTGAAGCTTTCTTT. This gives the protein CASSLSQGKAEAFF. This chain uses TRBV18 with TRBJ1-1, with a tentative D call TRBD1 (6 bases). V was clipped by 4 bases and J by 6 bases, with 15 bases between them. The CDR3 contains 14 residues. Germline CDR1 is KGHSH and CDR2 is LQKENI. The full variable domain, in which reference TRBV18 and TRBJ1-1 provide the parts outside the CDR3, is NAGVMQNPRHLVRRRGQEARLRCSPMKGHSHVYWYRQLPEEGLKFMVYLQKENIIDESGMPKERFSAEFPKEGPSILRIQQVVRGDSAAYFCASSLSQGKAEAFFGQGTRLTVV.

This clonotype was detected many times. The V call is TRBV12-5, the J call TRBJ1-1; D remains unclear. Trimming stripped 3 bases from V and 11 bases from J, with 10 bases between. The germline CDR1 and CDR2 sequences are LGHNT and FRNRAP. CDR3 length equals 11 residues. CDR3: CASGFEGPAFF. CDR3 sequence (DNA): TGTGCTAGTGGTTTCGAAGGGCCGGCTTTCTTT. Using reference TRBV12-5 and TRBJ1-1 for the parts outside the CDR3, the full variable domain is DARVTQTPRHKVTEMGQEVTMRCQPILGHNTVFWYRQTMMQGLELLAYFRNRAPLDDSGMPKDRFSAEMPDATLATLKIQPSEPRDSAVYFCASGFEGPAFFGQGTRLTVV.

The CDR3 sequence: CAISEGNGYTF. Written as DNA, the CDR3 is TGTGCCATCAGTGAAGGGAATGGCTACACCTTC. V and J are TRBV10-3 and TRBJ1-2; D unresolved. Trimming pared 3 bases from V and 6 bases from J, leaving 5 bases between. CDR1 and CDR2 (germline): ENHRY, SYGVKD. The CDR3 length is 11 residues.

The chain uses TRBV11-2 and TRBJ2-7; possible D gene TRBD2, 7 bases. The CDR3 spans 15 residues. Germline values: CDR1 SGHAT, CDR2 FQNNGV. Trimming stripped 0 bases from V and 2 bases from J, with 11 bases between. CDR3 sequence: CASSLEGGGTYEQYF. CDR3 coding DNA: TGTGCCAGCAGCTTAGAGGGAGGGGGGACCTACGAGCAGTACTTC.

For this clonotype: The CDR3 end shows no conserved phenylalanine or tryptophan, and so a read error is likely. The genes are TRBV12-3 or TRBV12-4 and TRBJ2-3, with a weak D call TRBD1 (6 bases). The CDR3 totals 16 residues. The CDR3: CANSSSDRWSTDMQYS. In DNA, the CDR3 is TGTGCCAACAGTTCCAGTGACAGGTGGAGCACAGATATGCAGTATTCT.

This sequence joins TRBV19 and TRBJ1-2; no clear D gene. V lost 7 bases and J lost 6, with 12 bases in between. The CDR3 has 12 amino acids. Germline CDR1 is LNHDA and CDR2 is SQIVND (reference sequence). This CDR3 reads CASNDGDNGYTF. DNA of the CDR3: TGTGCCAGTAATGACGGCGATAATGGCTACACCTTC.

Turning to this clonotype: A single base separates this from a much larger clone, so it may be a read error. The chain combines TRBV28 with TRBJ2-1; TRBD1 might be the D (6 bases). Germline CDR1 MDHEN, CDR2 SYDVKM. The V gene lost 7 bases and the J gene lost 15 bases, with 19 bases spanning the gap. CDR3 length: 12 amino acids. CDR3 loop: CASTKGQFKPFF. For the CDR3, the DNA is TGTGCCAGCACCAAAGGACAGTTTAAGCCGTTCTTC.

The CDR3 DNA follows: TGTGCCAGCAGCCTACTAGAACCAGACACAGATACGCAGTATTTT. Amino acid sequence: CASSLLEPDTDTQYF. The chain couples TRBV11-2 to TRBJ2-3, with TRBD2 as a possible D gene (5 bases). Germline lookup yields CDR1 SGHAT and CDR2 FQNNGV. Between the trimmed V and J ends, which lost 5 bases and 2 bases, there was a span of 14 bases. This CDR3 has 15 amino acids. Filled out from reference TRBV11-2 and TRBJ2-3, the complete variable domain reads EAGVAQSPRYKIIEKRQSVAFWCNPISGHATLYWYQQILGQGPKLLIQFQNNGVVDDSQLPKDRFSAERLKGVDSTLKIQPAKLEDSAVYLCASSLLEPDTDTQYFGPGTRLTVL.

In the case of this clonotype: Just one base apart from a much larger clone, this may be a read error. The chain uses TRBV24-1 and TRBJ2-1, with D possibly being TRBD2 (6 bases). The CDR3 extends over 14 amino acids. The V gene's germline CDR1 is KGHDR and CDR2 SFDVKD. The CDR3 spells CATRGPGSYKEQFF. In nucleotides, the CDR3 is TGTGCCACCAGAGGCCCCGGGAGCTACAAAGAGCAGTTCTTC.

Comments on this clonotype: This may arise from a read error, as a much more abundant clone is one base away. The rearrangement uses TRBV5-1 and TRBJ2-7; TRBD2 is a possible D gene (6 bases). Germline lookup yields CDR1 SGHRS and CDR2 YFSETQ. This CDR3 spans 18 amino acids. The DNA for the CDR3 is TGCGCCAGCAGCTTGGGGACTTTGCCGGGGGAGAGGTCCTACAAGCAGTACTTC. Its translation: CASSLGTLPGERSYKQYF.

A single count supports this clonotype. Relative to the germline gene, one junction end is altered; a read error may explain this. This chain uses TRBV5-4 with TRBJ2-5; D is unresolved. Germline V lookup: CDR1 SGHNT, CDR2 YYREEE (reference sequence). This CDR3 is 14 amino acids long. The CDR3 region is CTSSQRVEGETQYF. Here the CDR3 DNA reads TGTACCAGCAGCCAACGTGTCGAAGGAGAGACCCAGTACTTC.

On this clonotype: An end of the junction differs from the germline gene, which may be a read error. J is TRBJ2-2 and V is TRBV6-2 or TRBV6-3; a weak D match, TRBD1 (6 bases). The CDR3 spans 16 residues. Germline-derived CDR1 and CDR2 are MNHEY and SVGEGT. Written as DNA, the CDR3 is TGTGTCAGCAGTAAAAGACAGGTCCGGAACATCGGGGAGCTGTTTTTT. Its protein is CVSSKRQVRNIGELFF.

Notes on this clonotype: One end of the junction is discordant with germline, which a read error may explain. The chain couples TRBV6-2 or TRBV6-3 to TRBJ2-5; possibly TRBD2 for D (6 bases). Per germline, CDR1 MNHEY and CDR2 SVGEGT. This CDR3 has 13 residues. The CDR3 sequence is CASSYWVRGTQYF. Written as DNA, the CDR3 is TGTGCCAGCAGTTACTGGGTCCGGGGGACCCAGTATTTC.

Ten or more counts support this clonotype. In nucleotides, the CDR3 is TGTGCCAGCAGTTTGGCCGGTTTGAATGAAAAACTGTTTTTT. As protein: CASSLAGLNEKLFF. The rearrangement uses TRBV12-3 or TRBV12-4 and TRBJ1-4; D is undetermined. The germline V and J ends were trimmed by 3 bases and 5 bases, with 10 bases remaining between them. This CDR3 comprises 14 residues.

This clonotype has more than one count but fewer than ten. The chain joins TRBV6-4 to TRBJ2-7; no clear D gene. Germline CDR1 reads MRHNA; CDR2 reads SNTAGT. The V and J ends lost 4 bases and 6 bases respectively, with 13 bases between them. CDR3 size: 13 residues. The CDR3 protein is CASSADILVEQYF. CDR3 nucleotides: TGTGCCAGCAGTGCCGACATCCTAGTCGAGCAGTACTTC.

The chain combines TRBV12-3 or TRBV12-4 with TRBJ2-3; D is unclear. V lost 5 bases to trimming and J lost 4 bases, with 13 bases between them. The CDR3 is 14 amino acids. The CDR3 nucleotides read TGTGCCAGCAGTCTAGTGGAGTGGCCAGATACGCAGTATTTT. As protein: CASSLVEWPDTQYF.

The J gene is TRBJ2-1, the V gene TRBV6-1; 10 nucleotides match TRBD2. The CDR3 consists of 14 residues. Germline CDR1 and CDR2: MNHNS and SASEGT. Trimming cost V 8 bases and J 4 bases; bases outside gene matches: 5. CDR3 sequence: CASGTSGVYNEQFF. CDR3 nucleotides: TGTGCCAGCGGCACTAGCGGGGTTTACAATGAGCAGTTCTTC.

About this clonotype itself: An end of the junction differs from the germline gene, which may be a read error. The chain is built from TRBV19 and TRBJ1-1; 8 bases fit TRBD1. This CDR3 is built from 15 residues. Germline-derived CDR1 and CDR2 are LNHDA and SQIVND (reference sequence). The CDR3 DNA follows: TGTGTCAGTAGTATTAGACAGGGGAGGAACACTGAAGCTTTCTTT. Translating it yields CVSSIRQGRNTEAFF.

This clonotype was observed many times. This rearrangement joins TRBV30 to TRBJ1-5; 7 bases align to TRBD1. Trimming at V came to 2 bases and at J to 6 bases, leaving 7 bases not matched to a gene. Germline V gene sequence: CDR1 GTSNPN, CDR2 SVGIG (reference sequence). The length of the CDR3 is 14 residues. The CDR3, as DNA: TGTGCCTGGAGTTATGAGGGGGCGCGTCAGCCCCAGCATTTT. This gives the protein CAWSYEGARQPQHF.